This T cell receptor beta chain originates from a study of OX40 agonist ivuxolimab in advanced cancers. In the study overall: From roughly 20 to 85 years was the age range, with a mean of approximately 58 years, and 70% to 85% were male. Overall study findings and caveats: Averaging showed that CD8+ T cells had more expanded clones than CD4+ did. Low levels of normalized T-cell clonal expansion also appeared in some nonresponders.

CDR3 size: 15 residues. The V gene lost 6 bases and the J gene lost 0 bases, with 14 bases spanning the gap. Germline V CDR1 and CDR2: MNHNY, SVGAGI (reference sequence). The data were produced by immunoSEQ multiplex PCR, yet TCRdb's version contains in-frame clones alone and is incomplete. The profile shows around 76,000 clones, approximately 80% of them singletons. This clone has a single count. Antigen unknown. The chain links TRBV6-6 to TRBJ1-1, with D perhaps matching TRBD1 (6 bases). Material: CD4+ or CD8+ T cells sorted from blood, obtained in a trial of the OX40 agonist ivuxolimab. The clonotype was recovered from an adult with an advanced solid tumor such as melanoma, head and neck, liver or kidney cancer. CDR3 region: CASRAWTDMNTEAFF. For the CDR3, the DNA is TGTGCCAGCAGGGCATGGACAGACATGAACACTGAAGCTTTCTTT.